These 20 T cell receptor beta chains share one sample of origin, sequenced in a study of T cell responses to AZD1222 COVID-19 vaccine. Assay used: immunoSEQ multiplex PCR; TCRdb lists only in-frame clones, some missing. The sample lists 130,000 to 150,000 clones; 70% to 90% were seen once. Sample: peripheral blood, taken 28 days after the second AZD1222 dose. The receptors stem from an adult who received the AZD1222 COVID-19 vaccine.

In DNA, the CDR3 is TGTGCCAGTAGAGCCGGGACAGGGGTCTACGAGCAGTACTTC. The encoded protein is CASRAGTGVYEQYF. The chain couples TRBV19 to TRBJ2-7; 10 bases line up with TRBD1. The length of the CDR3 is 14 residues. V trimming: 6 bases; J trimming: 3 bases; junction bases outside the gene matches: 5. Germline loops: CDR1 LNHDA, CDR2 SQIVND (reference sequence).

The J gene is TRBJ2-1, the V gene TRBV30, with 7 bases lining up with TRBD2. Trimming at V came to 3 bases and at J to 10 bases, leaving 3 bases not matched to a gene. Germline V gene sequence: CDR1 GTSNPN, CDR2 SVGIG (reference sequence). The CDR3 consists of 11 residues. The CDR3 region has the DNA TGTGCCTGGAGCCCAGCGGGGGAGCAGTTCTTC. Amino acids: CAWSPAGEQFF.

The chain has TRBV19 and TRBJ1-2, with 10 nucleotides matching TRBD1. The CDR3 totals 15 residues. After removal of 4 bases from V and 5 bases from J, the junction contained 7 bases not matched to a gene. Germline V gene lookup returns CDR1 LNHDA and CDR2 SQIVND (reference sequence). The CDR3 protein is CASSTGTGDGYGYTF. The DNA for the CDR3 is TGTGCCAGTAGTACCGGGACAGGGGATGGGTATGGCTACACCTTC. Full variable domain (missing parts from reference TRBV19 and TRBJ1-2): DGGITQSPKYLFRKEGQNVTLSCEQNLNHDAMYWYRQDPGQGLRLIYYSQIVNDFQKGDIAEGYSVSREKKESFPLTVTSAQKNPTAFYLCASSTGTGDGYGYTFGSGTRLTVV.

The rearrangement links TRBV2 to TRBJ1-1, with D uncertain. This CDR3 is 12 amino acids long. Germline V gives CDR1 SNHLY, CDR2 FYNNEI. Trimming stripped 10 bases from V and 5 bases from J, with 14 bases between. This chain's CDR3 is CATTKERTEAFF. The CDR3 DNA reads as TGTGCCACCACAAAGGAACGGACTGAAGCTTTCTTT.

The chain has TRBV7-9 and TRBJ1-3, with D unresolved. Germline-derived CDR1 and CDR2 are SEHNR and FQNEAQ (reference sequence). The V end was cut by 5 bases, the J end by 0 bases, with 8 bases between. CDR3 size: 14 residues. The CDR3 DNA is TGTGCCAGCAGCCCCACAGCCTCTGGAAACACCATATATTTT. Translating it yields CASSPTASGNTIYF. Based on the CDR3 plus reference TRBV7-9 and TRBJ1-3, the full variable domain is DTGVSQNPRHKITKRGQNVTFRCDPISEHNRLYWYRQTLGQGPEFLTYFQNEAQLEKSRLLSDRFSAERPKGSFSTLEIQRTEQGDSAMYLCASSPTASGNTIYFGEGSWLTVV.

V is TRBV7-6 and J is TRBJ2-7; D could derive from TRBD1 or TRBD2 (5 bases each). The CDR3 has 15 amino acids. Trimming removed 5 bases from V and 2 bases from J, with 16 bases in between. Per germline, CDR1 SGHVS and CDR2 FNYEAQ. CDR3 in amino acids: CASSPYQRGTYEQYF. The CDR3, as DNA: TGTGCCAGCAGCCCCTACCAGAGGGGAACCTACGAGCAGTACTTC.

This sequence joins TRBV7-2 and TRBJ2-7, with D unresolved. Germline V gene data show CDR1 as SGHTA and CDR2 as FQGNSA. The CDR3 is made up of 14 amino acids. The ends were cut back, 5 bases at V and 4 bases at J, with 15 bases in the middle. As DNA, the CDR3 is TGTGCCAGCAGCCCTCTAGAAGGAATTTACGAGCAGTACTTC. As protein: CASSPLEGIYEQYF.

J is TRBJ1-2 and V is TRBV30; D is ambiguous. The CDR3 extends over 12 amino acids. The V end was cut by 2 bases, the J end by 5 bases, with 9 bases between. Germline-derived CDR1 and CDR2 are GTSNPN and SVGIG (reference sequence). The DNA of the CDR3 is TGTGCCTGGAGTAAGCGGAGGTATGGCTACACCTTC. Residues: CAWSKRRYGYTF.

The chain employs TRBV12-3 or TRBV12-4 and TRBJ2-3, with D hard to call. The CDR3 sequence is 11 residues long. Trimming removed 5 bases from V and 4 bases from J, with 4 bases in between. CDR3 DNA: TGTGCCAGCAGTGCCCCAGATACGCAGTATTTT. Translation gives CASSAPDTQYF.

The rearrangement links TRBV3-1 (or the pseudogene TRBV3-2) to TRBJ1-6, with 7 bases that match TRBD1. Per the germline V gene, CDR1 is LGHDT and CDR2 is YNNKEL (reference sequence). This CDR3 is built from 15 residues. The J segment lost 7 bases and the V segment lost 2 bases, leaving 5 bases of the junction unmatched. CDR3 residues: CASSQRAGGNSPLHF. The DNA of the CDR3 is TGTGCCAGCAGCCAAAGGGCAGGGGGAAATTCACCCCTCCACTTT.

This clone was seen once. The chain uses TRBV19 and TRBJ2-2; maybe TRBD2 (7 bases). From germline, CDR1 is LNHDA and CDR2 SQIVND (reference sequence). V lost 7 bases and J 4 bases, leaving 13 bases between the germline ends. The CDR3 has 14 residues. This chain's CDR3 is CASTTRGGTGELFF. The CDR3 nucleotides read TGTGCCAGTACCACAAGGGGGGGCACCGGGGAGCTGTTTTTT.

J is TRBJ2-7 and V is TRBV2; the D call may be TRBD1 or TRBD2 (5 bases each). V lost 8 bases to trimming and J lost 7 bases, with 12 bases between them. This CDR3 is 11 amino acids long. The germline V gene has CDR1 SNHLY and CDR2 FYNNEI. This CDR3 is CASGTAYEQYF. The CDR3 bases are TGTGCCAGCGGGACGGCATATGAGCAGTACTTC.

This sequence joins TRBV10-3 and TRBJ2-5, with D maybe TRBD2 (6 bases). V was cut by 6 bases and J by 3 bases, with 26 bases left in between. Germline loops: CDR1 ENHRY, CDR2 SYGVKD. CDR3 length equals 18 residues. CDR3 nucleotide sequence: TGTGCCATCAGAAGTCTGAGCGGGCCCCCCTCGACCGAAGAGACCCAGTACTTC. This codes for CAIRSLSGPPSTEETQYF.

The rearrangement uses TRBV5-6 and TRBJ1-1; 7 bases match TRBD1. The CDR3 length is 11 residues. The germline V gene has CDR1 SGHDT and CDR2 YYEEEE. V was clipped by 4 bases and J by 11 bases; unmatched bases: 5. CDR3 sequence: CASSEQGKAFF. The CDR3 region has the DNA TGTGCCAGCAGCGAACAGGGGAAGGCTTTCTTT.

V gene TRBV5-7 combines with J gene TRBJ2-7; D is unresolved. TRBV5-7 is an open reading frame whose function is uncertain. The CDR3 loop spans 13 amino acids. V lost 3 bases and J lost 3, with 10 bases in between. The chain's CDR3 is CASSWLGFYEQYF. In DNA form, the CDR3 reads TGTGCCAGCAGCTGGTTGGGCTTCTACGAGCAGTACTTC.

As concerns this clone: The identical CDR3 is also encoded by other nucleotide sequences in the sample. The chain has TRBV19 and TRBJ1-1; D is undetermined. The CDR3 spans 13 residues. Germline V gives CDR1 LNHDA, CDR2 SQIVND (reference sequence). V shed 3 bases and J shed 0 bases, with 5 bases lying between them. DNA of the CDR3: TGTGCCAGTAGTATCGGGGTGAACACTGAAGCTTTCTTT. This translates into CASSIGVNTEAFF.

The genes are TRBV19 and TRBJ2-4; 9 bases are shared with TRBD2. The CDR3 contains 13 residues. The J segment lost 5 bases and the V segment lost 4 bases, leaving 0 bases of the junction unmatched. Germline V lookup: CDR1 LNHDA, CDR2 SQIVND (reference sequence). CDR3 region: CASSRLAENIQYF. CDR3 bases: TGTGCCAGTAGTAGACTAGCGGAAAACATTCAGTACTTC.

This rearrangement joins TRBV19 to TRBJ2-1; D might be TRBD1 or TRBD2, each matching 5 bases. There are 14 residues in the CDR3. Trimming took off 2 bases at V and 7 bases at J, with 12 bases between the two ends. Germline V gene lookup returns CDR1 LNHDA and CDR2 SQIVND (reference sequence). Here the CDR3 DNA reads TGTGCCAGTAGTATAATGGGGGTACAGAATGAGCAGTTCTTC. As protein: CASSIMGVQNEQFF.

The V gene is TRBV12-3 or TRBV12-4, the J gene TRBJ1-1, with D unclear. Trimming shortened V by 4 bases and J by 3 bases, and 9 bases separated the two germline ends. This CDR3 comprises 13 residues. The CDR3 loop reads CASSSTQDTEAFF. The CDR3 bases are TGTGCCAGCAGTTCCACCCAGGACACTGAAGCTTTCTTT.

This CDR3 is CASSSPPGDYNEQFF. DNA of the CDR3: TGTGCCAGCAGCTCCCCCCCAGGTGACTACAATGAGCAGTTCTTC. V is TRBV14 and J is TRBJ2-1; D unclear. The V gene's germline CDR1 is SGHDN and CDR2 FVKESK. V lost 5 bases and J 3 bases, leaving 14 bases between the germline ends. CDR3 length: 15 amino acids.